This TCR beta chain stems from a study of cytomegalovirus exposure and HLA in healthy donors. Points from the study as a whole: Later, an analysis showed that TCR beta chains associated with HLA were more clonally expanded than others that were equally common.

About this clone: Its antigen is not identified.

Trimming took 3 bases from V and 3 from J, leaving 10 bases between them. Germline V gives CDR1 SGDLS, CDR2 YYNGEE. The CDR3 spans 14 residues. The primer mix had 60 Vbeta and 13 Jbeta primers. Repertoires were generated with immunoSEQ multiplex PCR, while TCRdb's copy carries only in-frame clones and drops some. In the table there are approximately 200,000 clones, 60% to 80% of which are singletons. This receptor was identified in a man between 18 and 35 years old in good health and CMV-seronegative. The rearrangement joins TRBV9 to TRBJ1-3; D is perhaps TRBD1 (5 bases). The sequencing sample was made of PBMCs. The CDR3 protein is CASSGTHLGNTIYF. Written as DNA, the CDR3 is TGTGCCAGCAGCGGGACACACCTTGGAAACACCATATATTTT.